What follows describes a single TCR beta chain. This sample was included in a study of sequential checkpoint blockade in melanoma. Study at large: Patients were randomized 1:1 to nivolumab-then-ipilimumab or ipilimumab-then-nivolumab first-line. Maintenance nivolumab came after either treatment sequence.

The assay was immunoSEQ multiplex PCR, and TCRdb's table has in-frame clones only and misses some. The repertoire holds over 8,000 clones, with 60% to 85% as singletons. The sample's treatment: randomized to nivolumab then ipilimumab (arm A) or the reverse (arm B). Patients had received no earlier DNA-damaging chemotherapy. From thawed PBMCs, live CD3+CD8+ cells negative for CD19 and CD56 were sorted. The germline CDR1 and CDR2 sequences are MDHEN and SYDVKM. This CDR3 comprises 15 residues. V was clipped by 3 bases and J by 3 bases, with 12 bases between them. Sequenced here: CD8+ T cells sorted from blood (inferred from file names), sampled from a patient given nivolumab and ipilimumab in sequence. The origin of this receptor is a human donor with melanoma. This chain uses TRBV28 with TRBJ1-5, with TRBD1 as a possible D gene (6 bases). DNA for the CDR3: TGTGCCAGCAGTTTTATGGGGGGGGCCAATCAGCCCCAGCATTTT. Protein: CASSFMGGANQPQHF.